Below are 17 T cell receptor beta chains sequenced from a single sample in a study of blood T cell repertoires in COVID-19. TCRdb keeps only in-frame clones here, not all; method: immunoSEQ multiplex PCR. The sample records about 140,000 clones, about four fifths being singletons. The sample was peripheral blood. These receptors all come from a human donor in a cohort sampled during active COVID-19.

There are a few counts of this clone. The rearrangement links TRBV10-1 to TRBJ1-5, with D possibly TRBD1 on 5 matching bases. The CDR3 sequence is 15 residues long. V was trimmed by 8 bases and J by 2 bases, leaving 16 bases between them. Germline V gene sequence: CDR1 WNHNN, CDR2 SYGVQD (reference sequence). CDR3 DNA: TGCGCCAGCCATGGGGGGGTAGGAGGCAATCAGCCCCAGCATTTT. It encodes CASHGGVGGNQPQHF.

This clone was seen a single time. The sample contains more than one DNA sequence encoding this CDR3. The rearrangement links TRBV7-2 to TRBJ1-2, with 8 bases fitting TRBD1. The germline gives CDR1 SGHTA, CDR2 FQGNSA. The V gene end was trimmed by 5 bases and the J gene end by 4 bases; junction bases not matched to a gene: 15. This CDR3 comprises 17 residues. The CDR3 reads CASSPGTGNGGSYGYTF. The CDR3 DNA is TGTGCCAGCAGCCCCGGGACAGGCAACGGGGGATCCTATGGCTACACCTTC.

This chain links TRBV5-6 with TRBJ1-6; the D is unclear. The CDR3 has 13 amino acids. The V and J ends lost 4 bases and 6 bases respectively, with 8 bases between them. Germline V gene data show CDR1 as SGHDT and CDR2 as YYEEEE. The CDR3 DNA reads TGTGCCAGCAGCCTACTTAGTAATTCACCCCTCCACTTT. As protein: CASSLLSNSPLHF.

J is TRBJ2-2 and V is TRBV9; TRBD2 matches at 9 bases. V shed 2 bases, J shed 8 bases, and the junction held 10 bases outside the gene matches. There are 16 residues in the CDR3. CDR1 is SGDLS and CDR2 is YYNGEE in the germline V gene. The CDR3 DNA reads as TGTGCCAGCAGCGTTAGCGGGGGAGTTGTTTCTGGGGAGCTGTTTTTT. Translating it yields CASSVSGGVVSGELFF. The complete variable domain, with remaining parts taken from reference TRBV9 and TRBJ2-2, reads DSGVTQTPKHLITATGQRVTLRCSPRSGDLSVYWYQQSLDQGLQFLIQYYNGEERAKGNILERFSAQQFPDLHSELNLSSLELGDSALYFCASSVSGGVVSGELFFGEGSRLTVL.

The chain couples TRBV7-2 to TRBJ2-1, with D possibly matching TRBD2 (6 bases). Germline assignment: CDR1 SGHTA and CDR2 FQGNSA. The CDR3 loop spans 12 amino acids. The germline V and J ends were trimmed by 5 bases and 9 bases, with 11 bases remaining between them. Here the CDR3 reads CASSMLALEQFF. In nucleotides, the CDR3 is TGTGCCAGCAGCATGCTAGCGCTTGAGCAGTTCTTC.

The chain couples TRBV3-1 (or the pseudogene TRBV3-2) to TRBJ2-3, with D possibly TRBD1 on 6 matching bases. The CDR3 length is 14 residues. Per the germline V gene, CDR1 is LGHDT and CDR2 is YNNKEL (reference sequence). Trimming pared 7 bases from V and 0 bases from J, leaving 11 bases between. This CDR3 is CASNLGASTDTQYF. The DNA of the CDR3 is TGTGCCAGCAACCTGGGGGCGAGCACAGATACGCAGTATTTT.

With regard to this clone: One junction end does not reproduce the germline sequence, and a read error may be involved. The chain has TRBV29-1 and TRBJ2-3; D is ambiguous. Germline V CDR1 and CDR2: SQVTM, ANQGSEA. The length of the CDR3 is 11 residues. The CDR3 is CSATLDRNQDF. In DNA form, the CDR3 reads TGCAGCGCCACATTAGATCGTAACCAGGATTTT.

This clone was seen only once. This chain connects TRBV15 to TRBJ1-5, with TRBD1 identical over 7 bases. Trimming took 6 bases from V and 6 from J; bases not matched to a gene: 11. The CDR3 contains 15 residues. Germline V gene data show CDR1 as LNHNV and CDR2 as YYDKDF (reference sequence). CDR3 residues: CATRAGGGFGQPQHF. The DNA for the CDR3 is TGTGCCACCAGGGCCGGAGGGGGCTTTGGTCAGCCCCAGCATTTT. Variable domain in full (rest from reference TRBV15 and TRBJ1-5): DAMVIQNPRYQVTQFGKPVTLSCSQTLNHNVMYWYQQKSSQAPKLLFHYYDKDFNNEADTPDNFQSRRPNTSFCFLDIRSPGLGDTAMYLCATRAGGGFGQPQHFGDGTRLSIL.

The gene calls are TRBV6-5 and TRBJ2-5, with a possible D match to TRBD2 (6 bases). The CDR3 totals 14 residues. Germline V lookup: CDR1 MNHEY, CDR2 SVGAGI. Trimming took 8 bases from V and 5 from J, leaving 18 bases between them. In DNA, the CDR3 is TGTGCCAGCTCTTACCCGGGAGTGTGGGAGACCCAGTACTTC. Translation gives CASSYPGVWETQYF.

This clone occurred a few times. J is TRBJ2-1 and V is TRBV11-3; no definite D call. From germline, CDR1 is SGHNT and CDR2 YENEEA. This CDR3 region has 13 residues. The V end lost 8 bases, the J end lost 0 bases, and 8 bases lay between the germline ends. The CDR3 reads CASSKNSYNEQFF. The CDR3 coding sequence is TGTGCCAGCTCTAAGAACTCCTACAATGAGCAGTTCTTC. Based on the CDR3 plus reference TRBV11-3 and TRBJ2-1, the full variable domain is EAGVVQSPRYKIIEKKQPVAFWCNPISGHNTLYWYLQNLGQGPELLIRYENEEAVDDSQLPKDRFSAERLKGVDSTLKIQPAELGDSAVYLCASSKNSYNEQFFGPGTRLTVL.

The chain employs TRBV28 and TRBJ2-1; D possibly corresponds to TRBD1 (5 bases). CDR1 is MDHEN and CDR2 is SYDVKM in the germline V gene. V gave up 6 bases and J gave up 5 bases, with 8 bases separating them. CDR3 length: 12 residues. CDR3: CASRGLNNEQFF. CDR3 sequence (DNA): TGTGCCAGCAGGGGGCTAAACAATGAGCAGTTCTTC.

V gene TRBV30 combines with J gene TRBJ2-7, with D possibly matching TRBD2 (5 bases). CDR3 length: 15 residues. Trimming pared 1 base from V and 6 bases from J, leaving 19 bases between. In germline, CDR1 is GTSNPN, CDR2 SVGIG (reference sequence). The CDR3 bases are TGTGCCTGGAGTGGTGGACTCCTAACTATCTTCGAGCAGTACTTC. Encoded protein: CAWSGGLLTIFEQYF.

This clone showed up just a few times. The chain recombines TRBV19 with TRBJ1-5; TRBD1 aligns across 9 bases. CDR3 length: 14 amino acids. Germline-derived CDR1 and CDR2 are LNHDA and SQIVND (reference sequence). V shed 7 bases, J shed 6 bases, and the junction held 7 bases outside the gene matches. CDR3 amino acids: CASTTGGGFQPQHF. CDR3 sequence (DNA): TGTGCCAGTACTACAGGGGGCGGGTTTCAGCCCCAGCATTTT.

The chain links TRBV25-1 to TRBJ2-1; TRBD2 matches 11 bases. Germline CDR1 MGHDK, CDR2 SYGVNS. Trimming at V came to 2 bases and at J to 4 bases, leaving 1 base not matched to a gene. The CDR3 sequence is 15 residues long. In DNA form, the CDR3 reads TGTGCCAGCAGTGAAAGACTAGCGGGGTACAATGAGCAGTTCTTC. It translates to CASSERLAGYNEQFF. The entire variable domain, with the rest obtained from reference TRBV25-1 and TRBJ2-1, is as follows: EADIYQTPRYLVIGTGKKITLECSQTMGHDKMYWYQQDPGMELHLIHYSYGVNSTEKGDLSSESTVSRIRTEHFPLTLESARPSHTSQYLCASSERLAGYNEQFFGPGTRLTVL.

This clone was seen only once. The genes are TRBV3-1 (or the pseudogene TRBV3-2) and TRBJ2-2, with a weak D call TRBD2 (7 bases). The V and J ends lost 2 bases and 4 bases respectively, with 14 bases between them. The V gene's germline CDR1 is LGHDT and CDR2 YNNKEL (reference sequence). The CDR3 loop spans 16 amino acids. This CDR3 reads CASSQWGGAFTGELFF. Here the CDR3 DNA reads TGTGCCAGCAGCCAATGGGGGGGCGCGTTCACCGGGGAGCTGTTTTTT.

Written as DNA, the CDR3 is TGCGCCAGCAGCCCGGGACAGCAAGTTGCAACCTACGAGCAGTACTTC. Protein sequence: CASSPGQQVATYEQYF. J is TRBJ2-7 and V is TRBV5-1; 7 nucleotides agree with TRBD1. There are 16 residues in the CDR3. V dropped 4 bases and J dropped 2; count of bases not matched to a gene: 12. Germline V lookup: CDR1 SGHRS, CDR2 YFSETQ.

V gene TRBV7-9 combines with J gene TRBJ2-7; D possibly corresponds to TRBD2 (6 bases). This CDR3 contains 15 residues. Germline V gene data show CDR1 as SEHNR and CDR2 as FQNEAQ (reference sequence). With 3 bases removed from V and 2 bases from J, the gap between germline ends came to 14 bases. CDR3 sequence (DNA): TGTGCCAGCAGCTTCGAGGAGGGTGGCGCCTACGAGCAGTACTTC. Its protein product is CASSFEEGGAYEQYF.